What follows describes a single T cell receptor (beta chain). Its antigen remains unidentified. This sample was taken from a study of cytomegalovirus exposure and HLA in healthy donors. The PCR had 60 Vbeta and 13 Jbeta primers. Data came from immunoSEQ multiplex PCR; TCRdb stores just in-frame clones and leaves some out. Altogether approximately 220,000 clones are present, roughly 83% being singletons, with the ten largest covering around 1.4%. Germline V gene data show CDR1 as MNHEY and CDR2 as SVGAGI. Unmatched junction bases numbered 3, after V lost 0 bases and J lost 4 bases. This CDR3 is 15 amino acids long. Study findings and constraints: Donors were assumed by presence/absence analyses to have roughly uniform sequencing depth. The study designated 150 to 200 TCR beta chains cytomegalovirus-associated. When the data were analyzed later, several of the most significant clusters appeared to be linked to common viral pathogens. Most subjects had HLA-A and HLA-B alleles reportedly predicted accurately by TCR beta sequences.

This clonotype was sampled from a girl aged 5-17 years in good health and CMV-seronegative. The chain employs TRBV6-5 and TRBJ1-2; 9 bases match TRBD1. Sample: PBMCs. The CDR3 sequence: CASSYSGTGTYGYTF. The CDR3 DNA follows: TGTGCCAGCAGTTACTCCGGGACAGGGACCTATGGCTACACCTTC.